The 13 T cell receptor beta chains given below trace back to one sample, sequenced in a study of T cell responses to AZD1222 COVID-19 vaccine. The protocol was immunoSEQ multiplex PCR, while the TCRdb copy is restricted to in-frame clones and leaves out a portion. The repertoire holds about 150,000 clones, with 90% as singletons. This sample comprised peripheral blood, obtained 28 days after the second AZD1222 dose. These TCRs come from an adult who received the AZD1222 COVID-19 vaccine.

The genes are TRBV3-1 (or the pseudogene TRBV3-2) and TRBJ2-7; no clear D gene. V lost 2 bases, J lost 2 bases, and 7 bases lay in between. Germline assignment: CDR1 LGHDT and CDR2 YNNKEL (reference sequence). The CDR3 is made up of 13 amino acids. This chain's CDR3 is CASSQISTYEQYF. The CDR3 DNA is TGTGCCAGCAGCCAAATAAGCACCTACGAGCAGTACTTC.

The chain couples TRBV4-2 to TRBJ2-7, with 10 bases that match TRBD2. The CDR3 totals 17 residues. CDR1 and CDR2 (germline): LGHNA, YNFKEQ. The V segment lost 3 bases and the J segment 1 base; nucleotides outside the gene matches: 9. The CDR3 spells CASSQGGLAGGSYEQYF. In DNA form, the CDR3 reads TGTGCCAGCAGCCAGGGGGGGTTAGCGGGAGGTTCCTACGAGCAGTACTTC.

This rearrangement joins TRBV7-9 to TRBJ1-1; D unresolved. The V gene lost 1 base and the J gene lost 1 base, with 4 bases spanning the gap. This CDR3 is 13 amino acids long. In germline, CDR1 is SEHNR, CDR2 FQNEAQ (reference sequence). CDR3 loop: CASSLERNTEAFF. The DNA of the CDR3 is TGTGCCAGCAGCTTAGAGAGGAACACTGAAGCTTTCTTT.

This chain links TRBV4-2 with TRBJ2-2; D may be TRBD2 (6 bases). Germline V lookup: CDR1 LGHNA, CDR2 YNFKEQ. The CDR3 totals 16 residues. V lost 4 bases and J lost 1, with 13 bases in between. CDR3 amino acids: CASSPTRDLNTGELFF. The CDR3 DNA is TGTGCCAGCAGCCCCACCCGGGACTTGAACACCGGGGAGCTGTTTTTT.

The rearrangement uses TRBV11-2 and TRBJ2-7, with D perhaps matching TRBD1 or TRBD2 (5 bases each). Germline V gene sequence: CDR1 SGHAT, CDR2 FQNNGV. This CDR3 region has 14 residues. V lost 1 base and J 2 bases, leaving 9 bases between the germline ends. The CDR3 coding sequence is TGTGCCAGCAGCTTAGGTGGGGGTACCTACGAGCAGTACTTC. Its translation is CASSLGGGTYEQYF.

This rearrangement joins TRBV24-1 to TRBJ2-1; D is ambiguous. V lost 4 bases and J 5 bases, leaving 5 bases between the germline ends. Per germline, CDR1 KGHDR and CDR2 SFDVKD. The CDR3 has 12 amino acids. This chain's CDR3 is CATSDPNNEQFF. CDR3 nucleotides: TGTGCCACCAGTGACCCGAACAATGAGCAGTTCTTC.

The chain uses TRBV21-1 and TRBJ2-3; TRBD1, the table's D call, lacks a check against the DNA. TRBV21-1 is classified as a pseudogene. This CDR3 has 21 residues. CDR3 bases: TGTGCCAGCAGCAAAACCGGGCGCAGGAGGGGGCTTGGGGATGAAACAGATACGCAGTATTTT. The encoded protein is CASSKTGRRRGLGDETDTQYF.

This chain connects TRBV2 to TRBJ1-5, with D possibly being TRBD1 (5 bases). Trimming took 6 bases from V and 2 from J, leaving 11 bases between them. Germline CDR1 and CDR2: SNHLY and FYNNEI. There are 14 residues in the CDR3. The CDR3 sequence is CASRGGLGNQPQHF. CDR3 bases: TGTGCCAGCAGGGGGGGTTTAGGCAATCAGCCCCAGCATTTT.

The gene calls are TRBV15 and TRBJ1-1; D gene unclear. Germline V gene sequence: CDR1 LNHNV, CDR2 YYDKDF (reference sequence). This CDR3 contains 16 residues. V lost 0 bases and J lost 0, with 11 bases in between. For the CDR3, the DNA is TGTGCCACCAGCAGAGATGGTTCCACCATGAACACTGAAGCTTTCTTT. It encodes CATSRDGSTMNTEAFF.

The V gene is TRBV11-2, the J gene TRBJ2-7; the D gene is possibly TRBD2 (5 bases). The CDR3 has 14 amino acids. V dropped 1 base and J dropped 3 bases, with 10 bases sitting between them. Germline V gene sequence: CDR1 SGHAT, CDR2 FQNNGV. DNA of the CDR3: TGTGCCAGCAGCTTAGGGGCGGGCCTCTACGAGCAGTACTTC. Protein: CASSLGAGLYEQYF.

V is TRBV4-3 and J is TRBJ2-5; D is undetermined. V was clipped by 1 base and J by 4 bases, with 7 bases between them. Germline CDR1 LGHNA, CDR2 YSLEER. This CDR3 comprises 13 residues. The CDR3 DNA follows: TGCGCCAGCAGCCAAGGTCAGAGAGAGACCCAGTACTTC. Translation: CASSQGQRETQYF.

The rearrangement joins TRBV4-2 to TRBJ1-2; D unclear. V lost 1 base and J lost 3, with 6 bases in between. This CDR3 region has 13 residues. Germline V lookup: CDR1 LGHNA, CDR2 YNFKEQ. The CDR3 region has the DNA TGTGCCAGCAGCCAAGGTCCGGACTATGGCTACACCTTC. Residues: CASSQGPDYGYTF.

The chain links TRBV24-1 to TRBJ2-1; D is uncertain. V lost 5 bases and J lost 6, with 7 bases in between. The germline V gene has CDR1 KGHDR and CDR2 SFDVKD. This CDR3 region has 12 residues. CDR3 bases: TGTGCCACCAGTGGACAAGGCAATGAGCAGTTCTTC. This codes for CATSGQGNEQFF.